The next 22 T cell receptor beta chains were all read from a single sample in a study of technical replicates of blood from a few donors. Only in-frame clones appear in the TCRdb table, and some are missing; sequencing was by immunoSEQ multiplex PCR. The data hold 60,000 to 65,000 clones, with 65% to 90% observed a single time. The sample comprised PBMCs. All receptors come from a human donor in good health. Some clones in this sample may be carry-over from other donors' samples.

This clone is a singleton in its sample. CDR3 nucleotide sequence: TGTGCCAGCAGCTCTCGGGGTAGGAGAGGCTATGAGCAGTTCTTC. Its translation: CASSSRGRRGYEQFF. The chain carries TRBV11-2 and TRBJ2-1, with D perhaps TRBD2 (5 bases). CDR1 SGHAT and CDR2 FQNNGV come from the germline V gene. CDR3 size: 15 residues. V lost 4 bases and J 8 bases, leaving 18 bases between the germline ends.

The chain has TRBV28 and TRBJ1-6, with D unresolved. The V gene lost 10 bases and the J gene lost 7 bases, with 20 bases spanning the gap. Germline V gene lookup returns CDR1 MDHEN and CDR2 SYDVKM. This CDR3 region has 15 residues. CDR3: CATTPPGTLNSPLHF. The CDR3 DNA follows: TGTGCCACTACCCCCCCGGGAACCTTAAATTCACCCCTCCACTTT.

V gene TRBV7-9 combines with J gene TRBJ2-7, with TRBD1 identical over 7 bases. Per germline, CDR1 SEHNR and CDR2 FQNEAQ (reference sequence). V trimming: 5 bases; J trimming: 7 bases; junction bases outside the gene matches: 11. This CDR3 spans 14 amino acids. DNA for the CDR3: TGTGCCAGCAGCCCACGCGAGGGGGCGGGTGAGCAGTACTTC. Encoded protein: CASSPREGAGEQYF.

The chain links TRBV30 to TRBJ2-7; D is possibly TRBD2 (6 bases). V lost 2 bases, J lost 6 bases, and 14 bases lay in between. Per the germline V gene, CDR1 is GTSNPN and CDR2 is SVGIG (reference sequence). The CDR3 is 13 residues long. The CDR3 here is CAWSPRTNFEQYF. The CDR3 nucleotides read TGTGCCTGGAGTCCCCGGACTAACTTCGAGCAGTACTTC.

In DNA form, the CDR3 reads TGTGCCAGCAGCCACAAACAGGGAGCTAACTATGGCTACACCTTC. Translating it yields CASSHKQGANYGYTF. V is TRBV27 and J is TRBJ1-2; TRBD1 might be the D (6 bases). V lost 6 bases to trimming and J lost 0 bases, with 14 bases between them. This CDR3 is 15 amino acids long. From germline, CDR1 is MNHEY and CDR2 SMNVEV (reference sequence).

This sequence joins TRBV10-3 and TRBJ2-2, with unresolved D. The CDR3 is 17 amino acids. In germline, CDR1 is ENHRY, CDR2 SYGVKD. V lost 2 bases and J 1 base, leaving 14 bases between the germline ends. The CDR3 sequence: CAISENKVAGNTGELFF. Here the CDR3 DNA reads TGTGCCATCAGTGAGAACAAGGTTGCAGGGAACACCGGGGAGCTGTTTTTT.

This clone was recorded once. The chain recombines TRBV10-3 with TRBJ2-2, with 8 positions matching TRBD1. From germline, CDR1 is ENHRY and CDR2 SYGVKD. V gave up 10 bases and J gave up 9 bases; unmatched junction bases: 10. This CDR3 comprises 13 residues. The CDR3 loop reads CATQGASARELFF. DNA of the CDR3: TGTGCCACTCAGGGGGCCAGCGCCCGGGAGCTGTTTTTT.

This rearrangement joins TRBV6-5 to TRBJ2-7; maybe TRBD1 (6 bases). Trimming left V 8 bases short and J 5 bases short, with 10 bases between. This CDR3 region has 11 residues. Germline CDR1 reads MNHEY; CDR2 reads SVGAGI. Here the CDR3 reads CASAKGDEQYF. The CDR3 region has the DNA TGTGCCAGCGCCAAGGGGGACGAGCAGTACTTC.

Written as DNA, the CDR3 is TGTGCCAGCAGCCAAGCGGGACTCGTCACCTACGAGCAGTACTTC. Its translation: CASSQAGLVTYEQYF. This sequence joins TRBV4-2 and TRBJ2-7; D might be TRBD2 (6 bases). Germline V gene lookup returns CDR1 LGHNA and CDR2 YNFKEQ. Trimming removed 1 base at V and 2 bases at J, with 12 bases between. The CDR3 is made up of 15 amino acids.

This chain connects TRBV14 to TRBJ2-1; TRBD2 matches at 7 bases. This CDR3 comprises 15 residues. V shed 4 bases and J 7 bases; nucleotides not matched to a gene: 10. Germline V gives CDR1 SGHDN, CDR2 FVKESK. The DNA for the CDR3 is TGTGCCAGCAGCCCCCTTGGCGGGAGAAGGAATGAGCAGTTCTTC. Residues: CASSPLGGRRNEQFF.

The chain recombines TRBV7-2 with TRBJ2-3; 13 positions agree with TRBD2. Germline CDR1 and CDR2: SGHTA and FQGNSA. The CDR3 runs 16 residues. Trimming cost V 2 bases and J 4 bases; bases outside gene matches: 3. The CDR3 sequence is CASSLLLAGGADTQYF. The CDR3 DNA reads as TGTGCCAGCAGCTTACTACTAGCGGGGGGGGCAGATACGCAGTATTTT.

The chain is built from TRBV30 and TRBJ2-7; 7 bases line up with TRBD2. CDR1 is GTSNPN, CDR2 SVGIG, per germline (reference sequence). V trimming: 5 bases; J trimming: 1 base; junction bases outside the gene matches: 8. This CDR3 comprises 14 residues. CDR3 nucleotide sequence: TGTGCCTGGGCCCGAAAGGGACTATCCTACGAGCAGTACTTC. It encodes CAWARKGLSYEQYF.

This clone came up a few times. This sequence joins TRBV30 and TRBJ1-2; possible D gene TRBD1, 6 bases. V lost 5 bases and J lost 2, with 9 bases in between. The CDR3 runs 12 residues. CDR1 and CDR2 from the germline V gene are GTSNPN and SVGIG (reference sequence). CDR3 protein: CAWATGNYGYTF. CDR3 DNA: TGTGCCTGGGCTACAGGGAACTATGGCTACACCTTC. The entire variable domain, with the rest obtained from reference TRBV30 and TRBJ1-2, is as follows: SQTIHQWPATLVQPVGSPLSLECTVEGTSNPNLYWYRQAAGRGLQLLFYSVGIGQISSEVPQNLSASRPQDRQFILSSKKLLLSDSGFYLCAWATGNYGYTFGSGTRLTVV.

The chain has TRBV27 and TRBJ1-6; 9 bases line up with TRBD1. With 7 bases clipped from V and 8 bases from J, the junction kept 9 bases outside the gene matches. The length of the CDR3 is 15 residues. Germline V gene sequence: CDR1 MNHEY, CDR2 SMNVEV (reference sequence). In DNA, the CDR3 is TGTGCCAGCAATCTGTTAGGGACAGGGCATTCACCCCTCCACTTT. This codes for CASNLLGTGHSPLHF.

The rearrangement uses TRBV5-1 and TRBJ2-6; 8 positions agree with TRBD2. Germline CDR1 reads SGHRS; CDR2 reads YFSETQ. V shed 6 bases and J 4 bases; nucleotides not matched to a gene: 9. The CDR3 length is 16 residues. DNA of the CDR3: TGCGCCAGCACCTCTCGGGGGGGCGTGGGGGCCAACGTCCTGACTTTC. Protein product: CASTSRGGVGANVLTF.

The chain recombines TRBV7-7 with TRBJ2-5; TRBD2 is a possible D gene (6 bases). V was pared by 3 bases and J by 1 base, with 6 bases between. The germline gives CDR1 SSHAT, CDR2 FNYEAQ (reference sequence). The CDR3 is made up of 13 amino acids. CDR3 sequence: CASSFGGQETQYF. The CDR3 DNA is TGTGCCAGCAGCTTCGGGGGCCAAGAGACCCAGTACTTC.

The J gene is TRBJ2-5, the V gene TRBV11-2, with D possibly being TRBD1 (6 bases). CDR1 is SGHAT, CDR2 FQNNGV, per germline. This CDR3 has 17 residues. Trimming removed 0 bases from V and 2 bases from J, with 16 bases in between. CDR3 DNA: TGTGCCAGCAGCTTAGAGCTTGCAGGGGTAGAACAAGAGACCCAGTACTTC. This translates into CASSLELAGVEQETQYF.

The chain combines TRBV5-1 with TRBJ1-2; 7 positions match TRBD1. CDR3 length: 16 residues. The germline V gene has CDR1 SGHRS and CDR2 YFSETQ. With V trimmed by 4 bases and J by 6 bases, 15 bases remained unmatched. CDR3 sequence (DNA): TGCGCCAGCAGCACGGACCTACCGAGACAGGGAAATGGCTACACCTTC. It specifies CASSTDLPRQGNGYTF.

This chain uses TRBV4-3 with TRBJ2-7; TRBD1 might be the D (6 bases). Germline V lookup: CDR1 LGHNA, CDR2 YSLEER. The CDR3 loop spans 15 amino acids. V shed 0 bases and J shed 1 base, with 10 bases lying between them. As DNA, the CDR3 is TGCGCCAGCAGCCAAGATACAGGGATATCCTACGAGCAGTACTTC. It yields the protein CASSQDTGISYEQYF.

This sequence joins TRBV10-2 and TRBJ2-3; 9 bases match TRBD2. This CDR3 spans 14 amino acids. Germline values: CDR1 WSHSY, CDR2 SAAADI. With 3 bases clipped from V and 6 bases from J, the junction kept 4 bases outside the gene matches. For the CDR3, the DNA is TGCGCCAGCAGTGATTTAGCGGGGGAGGATACGCAGTATTTT. This sequence encodes CASSDLAGEDTQYF.

The rearrangement uses TRBV30 and TRBJ1-5; possible D gene TRBD1, 5 bases. The CDR3 runs 14 residues. The V gene's germline CDR1 is GTSNPN and CDR2 SVGIG (reference sequence). The V end was cut by 2 bases, the J end by 3 bases, with 11 bases between. CDR3 amino acids: CAWSLGGTNQPQHF. In DNA form, the CDR3 reads TGTGCCTGGAGTTTGGGAGGGACCAATCAGCCCCAGCATTTT.

The chain uses TRBV11-3 and TRBJ2-3, with TRBD2 matching over 13 bases. V trimming: 3 bases; J trimming: 6 bases; junction bases outside the gene matches: 0. This CDR3 is built from 14 residues. CDR1 is SGHNT and CDR2 is YENEEA in the germline V gene. The CDR3 loop is CASSLGLAGDTQYF. The CDR3 DNA reads as TGTGCCAGCAGCTTGGGACTAGCGGGGGATACGCAGTATTTT.